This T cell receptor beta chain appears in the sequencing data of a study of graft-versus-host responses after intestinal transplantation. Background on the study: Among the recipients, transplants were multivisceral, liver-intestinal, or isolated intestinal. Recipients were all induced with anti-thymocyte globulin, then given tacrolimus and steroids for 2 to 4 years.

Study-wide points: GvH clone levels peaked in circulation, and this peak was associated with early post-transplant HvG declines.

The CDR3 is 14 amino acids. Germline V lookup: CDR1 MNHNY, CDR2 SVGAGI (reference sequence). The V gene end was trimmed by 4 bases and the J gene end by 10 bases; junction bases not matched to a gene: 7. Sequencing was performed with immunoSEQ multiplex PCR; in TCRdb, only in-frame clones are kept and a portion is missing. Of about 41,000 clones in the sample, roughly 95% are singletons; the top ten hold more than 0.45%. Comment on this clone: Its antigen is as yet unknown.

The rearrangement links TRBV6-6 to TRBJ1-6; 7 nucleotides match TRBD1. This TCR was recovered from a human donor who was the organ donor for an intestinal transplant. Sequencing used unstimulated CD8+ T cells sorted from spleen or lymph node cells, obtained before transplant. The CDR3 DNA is TGTGCCAGCAGTTTCGGACAGGAGGGGTCACCCCTCCACTTT. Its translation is CASSFGQEGSPLHF.